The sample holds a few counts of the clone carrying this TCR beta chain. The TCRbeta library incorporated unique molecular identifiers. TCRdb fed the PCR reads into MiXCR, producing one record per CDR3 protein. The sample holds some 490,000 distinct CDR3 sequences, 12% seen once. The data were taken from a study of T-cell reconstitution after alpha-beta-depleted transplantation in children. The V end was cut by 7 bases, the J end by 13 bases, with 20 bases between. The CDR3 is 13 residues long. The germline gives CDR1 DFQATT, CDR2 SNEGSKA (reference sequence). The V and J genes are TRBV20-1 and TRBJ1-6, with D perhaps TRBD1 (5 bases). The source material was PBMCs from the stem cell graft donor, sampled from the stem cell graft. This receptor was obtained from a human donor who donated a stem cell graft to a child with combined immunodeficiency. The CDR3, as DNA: TGCAGTGTCCCGGACACCCCCAATGAGCCCCTCCACTTT. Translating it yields CSVPDTPNEPLHF.